Each of the 16 T cell receptor beta chains below was sequenced from the same sample in a study of T cell responses to AZD1222 COVID-19 vaccine (dated by TCRdb to 2020 to 2022). The sample's time point label, in plain terms: baseline before first vaccination. The library was made by the immunoSEQ multiplex PCR assay. Not all clones reach the TCRdb copy of this immuneACCESS table, which keeps in-frame sequences only. Checked studies attribute under half of the gap to unresolved V genes and leave the rest unexplained. Counted in this sample were about 92,000 clones; about 90% of them appeared once. 7.5% of the sample goes to the ten largest clones. The sequencing here drew on peripheral blood, taken on day 0 of AZD1222 vaccination. The receptors stem from an adult in good health.

The chain employs TRBV11-2 and TRBJ1-1; D unclear. Germline assignment: CDR1 SGHAT and CDR2 FQNNGV. The CDR3 sequence is 14 residues long. V lost 1 base and J lost 1, with 7 bases in between. CDR3 nucleotide sequence: TGTGCCAGCAGCTTAGGGGCCTGGAACACTGAAGCTTTCTTT. Translating gives CASSLGAWNTEAFF.

V is TRBV12-3 or TRBV12-4 and J is TRBJ1-4; D remains ambiguous. Trimming stripped 6 bases from V and 8 bases from J, with 7 bases between. The CDR3 covers 11 residues. The CDR3 loop reads CASRRREKLFF. As DNA, the CDR3 is TGTGCCAGCAGACGCAGGGAAAAACTGTTTTTT.

The chain employs TRBV4-2 and TRBJ2-1; maybe TRBD2 (7 bases). CDR3 size: 12 residues. The V and J ends lost 3 bases and 10 bases respectively, with 10 bases between them. CDR1 is LGHNA, CDR2 YNFKEQ, per germline. The CDR3 loop is CASSQEGGEQFF. The DNA for the CDR3 is TGTGCCAGCAGCCAGGAGGGGGGGGAGCAGTTCTTC.

The chain couples TRBV5-1 to TRBJ1-4; D is undetermined. V shed 3 bases and J shed 5 bases, with 11 bases lying between them. From germline, CDR1 is SGHRS and CDR2 YFSETQ. The CDR3 runs 14 residues. DNA for the CDR3: TGCGCCAGCAGCTCGGACGGGCTAAATGAAAAACTGTTTTTT. It specifies CASSSDGLNEKLFF.

The rearrangement joins TRBV6-5 to TRBJ1-3, with D maybe TRBD1 (5 bases). Per the germline V gene, CDR1 is MNHEY and CDR2 is SVGAGI. V shed 0 bases and J shed 4 bases, with 13 bases lying between them. This CDR3 comprises 16 residues. The CDR3 sequence is CASSYSGDSRGNTIYF. Here the CDR3 DNA reads TGTGCCAGCAGTTACTCGGGGGACTCCAGGGGAAACACCATATATTTT.

The V call is TRBV7-3, the J call TRBJ2-3; D ambiguous. The ends were cut back, 2 bases at V and 3 bases at J, with 6 bases in the middle. The germline CDR1 and CDR2 sequences are SGHTA and FQGTGA. This CDR3 contains 13 residues. The CDR3 DNA sequence: TGTGCCAGCAGCTTAGTCTCAACAGATACGCAGTATTTT. Its translation is CASSLVSTDTQYF.

A remark on this clone: Lacking the conserved final phenylalanine or tryptophan, this CDR3 likely reflects a read error. The DNA is omitted, as the CDR3 cannot be located on it reliably, and the CDR3 follows TCRdb's listing. This rearrangement joins TRBV3-1 (or the pseudogene TRBV3-2) to TRBJ1-1; whether TRBD1, the table's D call, matches the DNA was not checked. CDR1 is LGHDT and CDR2 is YNNKEL in the germline V gene (reference sequence). The CDR3 sequence runs 9 residues, both termini included. Here the CDR3 reads CASSQTAFV.

The genes are TRBV7-3 and TRBJ2-1; tentative D call: TRBD1 (5 bases). Germline CDR1 SGHTA, CDR2 FQGTGA. The CDR3 is made up of 13 amino acids. V lost 2 bases and J lost 8, with 10 bases in between. The CDR3, as DNA: TGTGCCAGCAGCTTACCCAGGGCGGATGAGCAGTTCTTC. Translation: CASSLPRADEQFF.

The chain carries TRBV7-3 and TRBJ2-1, with TRBD2 matching 8 bases. The CDR3 sequence is 16 residues long. The J segment lost 0 bases and the V segment lost 5 bases, leaving 6 bases of the junction unmatched. Germline CDR1 SGHTA, CDR2 FQGTGA. CDR3 residues: CASSPSSGSSYNEQFF. CDR3 nucleotides: TGTGCCAGCAGCCCGAGCAGCGGGAGCTCCTACAATGAGCAGTTCTTC.

The V call is TRBV3-1 (or the pseudogene TRBV3-2), the J call TRBJ1-2; 11 bases are a match to TRBD1. Germline-derived CDR1 and CDR2 are LGHDT and YNNKEL (reference sequence). The CDR3 covers 15 residues. With V trimmed by 1 base and J by 3 bases, 1 base remained unmatched. CDR3 loop: CASSQGTGGDYGYTF. CDR3 in DNA: TGTGCCAGCAGCCAAGGGACAGGGGGCGACTATGGCTACACCTTC.

This clone was seen a few times. V is TRBV2 and J is TRBJ1-6, with TRBD1 matching 8 bases. The CDR3 covers 13 residues. V was clipped by 4 bases and J by 12 bases; unmatched bases: 5. The germline CDR1 and CDR2 sequences are SNHLY and FYNNEI. CDR3 bases: TGTGCCAGCAGTGTTGGGACAGGCTTACCCCTCCACTTT. This encodes CASSVGTGLPLHF. The entire variable domain, with the rest obtained from reference TRBV2 and TRBJ1-6, is as follows: EPEVTQTPSHQVTQMGQEVILRCVPISNHLYFYWYRQILGQKVEFLVSFYNNEISEKSEIFDDQFSVERPDGSNFTLKIRSTKLEDSAMYFCASSVGTGLPLHFGNGTRLTVT.

The rearrangement uses TRBV4-1 and TRBJ2-1; 9 bases align to TRBD2. V dropped 3 bases and J dropped 7; count of bases not matched to a gene: 10. Germline lookup yields CDR1 MGHRA and CDR2 YSYEKL. This CDR3 spans 16 amino acids. CDR3 in amino acids: CASSHLSGGLWNEQFF. CDR3 bases: TGCGCCAGCAGCCACCTTAGCGGGGGCCTTTGGAATGAGCAGTTCTTC.

The rearrangement uses TRBV9 and TRBJ1-6; tentative D call: TRBD1 (5 bases). V was trimmed by 0 bases and J by 9 bases, leaving 10 bases between them. The germline V gene encodes CDR1 SGDLS and CDR2 YYNGEE. The CDR3 contains 14 residues. The CDR3 sequence: CASSVAFGGSPLHF. For the CDR3, the DNA is TGTGCCAGCAGCGTAGCGTTCGGGGGTTCACCCCTCCACTTT.

The rearrangement uses TRBV5-6 and TRBJ1-5; D gene ambiguous. V was shortened by 2 bases and J by 5 bases, with 14 bases between the two germline ends. This CDR3 contains 15 residues. Germline V gene lookup returns CDR1 SGHDT and CDR2 YYEEEE. Written as DNA, the CDR3 is TGTGCCAGCAGCTTAACGCCCCGAAAGGATCAGCCCCAGCATTTT. Its translation: CASSLTPRKDQPQHF. Complete variable domain (other parts from reference TRBV5-6 and TRBJ1-5): DAGVTQSPTHLIKTRGQQVTLRCSPKSGHDTVSWYQQALGQGPQFIFQYYEEEERQRGNFPDRFSGHQFPNYSSELNVNALLLGDSALYLCASSLTPRKDQPQHFGDGTRLSIL.

The chain couples TRBV6-5 to TRBJ1-2; 8 bases map to TRBD1. The CDR3 consists of 12 residues. V lost 10 bases and J lost 8; bases outside the gene matches: 9. CDR1 is MNHEY and CDR2 is SVGAGI in the germline V gene. DNA for the CDR3: TGTGCCACCGACAGGACAGGGTACGGCTACACCTTC. Translated, it gives CATDRTGYGYTF.

The V gene is TRBV7-9, the J gene TRBJ2-1; 8 positions match TRBD1. The CDR3 totals 13 residues. Per the germline V gene, CDR1 is SEHNR and CDR2 is FQNEAQ (reference sequence). V lost 6 bases and J lost 7; bases outside the gene matches: 5. In DNA, the CDR3 is TGTGCCAGCAGGAAAAACAGGGGGAATGAGCAGTTCTTC. It is translated as CASRKNRGNEQFF.